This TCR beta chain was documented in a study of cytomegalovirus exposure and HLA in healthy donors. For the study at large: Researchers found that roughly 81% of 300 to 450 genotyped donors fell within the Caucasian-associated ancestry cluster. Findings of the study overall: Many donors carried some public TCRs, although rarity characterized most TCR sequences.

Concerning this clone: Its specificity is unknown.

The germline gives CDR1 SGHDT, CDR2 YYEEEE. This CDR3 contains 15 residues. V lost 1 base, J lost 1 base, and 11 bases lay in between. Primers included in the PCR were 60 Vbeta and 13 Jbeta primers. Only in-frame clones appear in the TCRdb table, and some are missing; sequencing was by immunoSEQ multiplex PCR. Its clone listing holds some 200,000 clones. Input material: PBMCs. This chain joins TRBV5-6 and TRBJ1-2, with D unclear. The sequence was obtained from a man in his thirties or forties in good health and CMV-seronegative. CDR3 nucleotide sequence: TGTGCCAGCAGCTTGTTTCCAGCGAATAACTATGGCTACACCTTC. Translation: CASSLFPANNYGYTF.